This TCR beta chain was identified in a study of T cells in Graves' hyperthyroidism and ophthalmopathy. Findings and limits, study-wide: Most clonotypes expanded in the thyroid (above 0.001) were also present in blood. The model forecast ophthalmopathy, anticipating it by a median 6.5 months before onset.

The CDR3 covers 15 residues. Germline V gene lookup returns CDR1 ENHRY and CDR2 SYGVKD. The V and J ends lost 10 bases and 4 bases, in that order; junction bases with no gene match: 11. The study excluded patients with uncontrolled infection, other autoimmune disease, pregnancy or lactation. Thyroid ultrasound, orbital computed tomography, clinical symptoms, and serum thyroxine and TRAb underpinned diagnoses. Researchers amplified the TCR beta CDR3 regions from RNA transcripts. The primer set for the first-round RT-PCR of the TCR CDR3 was HTBI. TCRdb recomputed calls from the multiplex PCR reads with MiXCR, one row per CDR3 protein. The sample lists 330,000 or so distinct CDR3 sequences; 15% to 20% were seen once. This clonotype was picked up many times. Its specificity is unknown.

The J gene is TRBJ2-7, the V gene TRBV10-3; 12 positions match TRBD1. This TCR derives from a man in his fifties with Graves' ophthalmopathy. The specimen sequenced was blood. The CDR3 sequence: CATIGAGQGAYEQYF. CDR3 DNA: TGTGCCACCATAGGGGCGGGACAGGGGGCTTACGAGCAGTACTTC.